A single sample is the source of the 3 T cell receptor beta chains below, sequenced in a study of OX40 agonist ivuxolimab in advanced cancers. Some clones are missing from TCRdb's copy, which holds only in-frame ones; the method was immunoSEQ multiplex PCR. Of about 100,000 clones in the sample, around 94% were seen once. The source was CD4+ or CD8+ T cells sorted from blood, collected in a trial of the OX40 agonist ivuxolimab. Source of these receptors: an adult with an advanced solid tumor such as melanoma, head and neck, liver or kidney cancer.

The chain carries TRBV18 and TRBJ1-2, with no clear D. The germline V gene has CDR1 KGHSH and CDR2 LQKENI. The germline V and J ends were trimmed by 6 bases and 0 bases, with 5 bases remaining between them. The CDR3 length is 12 residues. For the CDR3, the DNA is TGTGCCAGCTCGGAGGCTAACTATGGCTACACCTTC. Amino acids: CASSEANYGYTF.

V gene TRBV11-2 combines with J gene TRBJ1-3, with D uncertain. The CDR3 contains 14 residues. Trimming left V 3 bases short and J 0 bases short, with 6 bases between. Per germline, CDR1 SGHAT and CDR2 FQNNGV. CDR3 sequence: CASSLIYSGNTIYF. The CDR3 bases are TGTGCCAGCAGCTTGATCTACTCTGGAAACACCATATATTTT.

The chain couples TRBV6-6 to TRBJ1-3, with a possible D match to TRBD1 (6 bases). Trimming cost V 5 bases and J 9 bases, with 17 bases left between them. Looked up from germline, CDR1 is MNHNY and CDR2 is SVGAGI (reference sequence). The CDR3 has 14 amino acids. CDR3 nucleotide sequence: TGTGCCAGCAGTCCCCCCGAGGGGGGGAGCACCATATATTTT. This gives the protein CASSPPEGGSTIYF.